This T cell receptor beta chain was retrieved from a study of T-cell reconstitution after alpha-beta-depleted transplantation in children. Preparation of the TCRbeta library used unique molecular identifiers. Each CDR3 protein gets one entry after TCRdb re-called the PCR reads with MiXCR. The table lists some 280,000 distinct CDR3 sequences, over 8% of them singletons. J gave up 3 bases and V 3 bases, and 6 bases lay outside the gene matches. The CDR3 extends over 16 amino acids. Germline CDR1 reads MGHDK; CDR2 reads SYGVNS. Many counts were recorded for this clonotype. Sequences were derived from PBMCs from the stem cell graft donor, sampled from the stem cell graft. The TCR comes from a human donor who donated a stem cell graft to a child with SCID. V and J are TRBV25-1 and TRBJ2-2, with 8 bases identical to TRBD1. In DNA form, the CDR3 reads TGTGCCAGCAGTGATCTAGGACAGGGACACACCGGGGAGCTGTTTTTT. Translation gives CASSDLGQGHTGELFF. Combining the CDR3 with reference TRBV25-1 and TRBJ2-2 gives the whole variable domain EADIYQTPRYLVIGTGKKITLECSQTMGHDKMYWYQQDPGMELHLIHYSYGVNSTEKGDLSSESTVSRIRTEHFPLTLESARPSHTSQYLCASSDLGQGHTGELFFGEGSRLTVL.